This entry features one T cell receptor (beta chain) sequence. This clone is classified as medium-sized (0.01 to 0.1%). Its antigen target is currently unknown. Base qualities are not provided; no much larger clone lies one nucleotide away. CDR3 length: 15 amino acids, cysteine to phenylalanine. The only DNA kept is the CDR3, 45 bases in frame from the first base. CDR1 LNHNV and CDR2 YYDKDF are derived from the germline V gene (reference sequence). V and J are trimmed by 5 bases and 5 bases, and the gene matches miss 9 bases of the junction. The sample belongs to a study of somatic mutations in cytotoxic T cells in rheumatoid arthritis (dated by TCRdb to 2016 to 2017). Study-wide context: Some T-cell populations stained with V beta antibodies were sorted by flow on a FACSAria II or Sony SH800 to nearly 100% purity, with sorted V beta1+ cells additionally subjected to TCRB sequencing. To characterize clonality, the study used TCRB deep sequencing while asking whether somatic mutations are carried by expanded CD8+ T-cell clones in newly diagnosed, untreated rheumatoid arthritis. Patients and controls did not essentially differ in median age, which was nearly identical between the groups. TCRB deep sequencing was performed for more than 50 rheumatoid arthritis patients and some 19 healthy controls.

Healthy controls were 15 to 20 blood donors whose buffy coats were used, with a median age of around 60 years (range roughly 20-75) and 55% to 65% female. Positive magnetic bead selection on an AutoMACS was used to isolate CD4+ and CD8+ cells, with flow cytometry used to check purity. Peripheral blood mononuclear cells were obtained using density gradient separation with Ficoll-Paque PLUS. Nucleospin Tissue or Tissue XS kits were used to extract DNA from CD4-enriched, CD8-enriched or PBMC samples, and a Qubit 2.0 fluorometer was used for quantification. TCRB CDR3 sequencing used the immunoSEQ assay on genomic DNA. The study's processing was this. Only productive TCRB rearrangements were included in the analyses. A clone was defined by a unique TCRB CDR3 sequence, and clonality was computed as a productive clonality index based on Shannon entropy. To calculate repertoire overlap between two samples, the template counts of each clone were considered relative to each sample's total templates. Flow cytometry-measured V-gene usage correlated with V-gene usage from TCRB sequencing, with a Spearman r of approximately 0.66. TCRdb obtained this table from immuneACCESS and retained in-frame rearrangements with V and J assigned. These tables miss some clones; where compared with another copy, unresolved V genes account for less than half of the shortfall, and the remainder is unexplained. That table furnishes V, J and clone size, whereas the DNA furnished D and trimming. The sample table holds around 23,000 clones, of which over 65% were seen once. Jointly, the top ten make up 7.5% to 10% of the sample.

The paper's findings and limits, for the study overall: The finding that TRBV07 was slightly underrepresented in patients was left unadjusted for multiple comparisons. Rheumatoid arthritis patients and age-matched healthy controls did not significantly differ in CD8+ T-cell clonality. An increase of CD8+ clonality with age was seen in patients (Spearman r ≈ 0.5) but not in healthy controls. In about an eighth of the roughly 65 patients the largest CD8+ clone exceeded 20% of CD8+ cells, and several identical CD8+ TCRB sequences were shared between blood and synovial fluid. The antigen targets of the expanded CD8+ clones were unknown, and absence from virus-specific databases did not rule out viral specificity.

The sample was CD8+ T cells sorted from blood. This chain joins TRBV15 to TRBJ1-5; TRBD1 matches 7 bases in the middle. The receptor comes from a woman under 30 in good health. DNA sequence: TGTGCCACCAGCGGGGAGAGACAGGGTTATCAGCCCCAGCATTTT. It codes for CATSGERQGYQPQHF.